This T cell receptor (beta chain) was identified in a study of neurological immune-mediated disorders. Overall study findings and caveats: TCR clonal expansion peaked in HTLV-1-associated myelopathy patients and was lowest in multiple sclerosis patients.

It was by 5'RACE with 10-nucleotide random UMIs that the cDNA was made. TCRdb used MiXCR to reprocess the 5' RACE reads, holding one entry per CDR3 protein. Counted here are 35,000 to 40,000 distinct CDR3 sequences, less than 8.5% occurring once; the ten biggest clones make up around 4.6%. This clonotype was seen many times. Its antigen is currently unknown. Unsorted libraries were generated from 2 million PBMCs held at -80 degrees C. The ends were cut back, 0 bases at V and 2 bases at J, with 14 bases in the middle. The CDR3 is 16 residues long. Germline CDR1 reads LGHDT; CDR2 reads YNNKEL (reference sequence).

The clonotype comes from a middle-aged woman in good health. The chain uses TRBV3-1 and TRBJ2-7, with D possibly TRBD2 on 6 matching bases. The sequencing input was PBMCs. Here the CDR3 reads CASSQEWRDSPYEQYF. For the CDR3, the DNA is TGTGCCAGCAGCCAAGAATGGCGGGACTCTCCCTACGAGCAGTACTTC.